Included here is one T cell receptor beta chain sequence, with context. Just one base apart from a much larger clone, this may be a read error. This specimen comes from a study of blood T cells in healthy people across ages. Caucasian, healthy and from Russia, the donors were aged between 6 and 90. Whenever a sample was processed, at least 6 million PBMCs were isolated. Through a sample-barcoded 5' primer and a J-beta primer mix, a second PCR was run for roughly 6 to 12 cycles. MiXCR was run by TCRdb on the 5' RACE reads, yielding one entry per CDR3 protein. The data hold some 890,000 distinct CDR3 sequences, with 25% to 30% observed a single time. Trimming pared 11 bases from V and 3 bases from J, leaving 22 bases between. The CDR3 length is 15 residues. The sample also formed part of further work on T cells of mothers and their children. That paper adds: An overlap that was slightly higher, though non-significant, was seen in related mother-child pairs versus unrelated pairs.

Source material: blood. The chain employs TRBV12-3 or TRBV12-4 and TRBJ1-2, with D tentatively TRBD1 (5 bases). The clonotype originates from a woman aged 40 to 49 in good health. DNA of the CDR3: TGTGCCGGCCGTCCCCTCCTGGGGGGGGACTATGGCTACACCTTC. The encoded protein is CAGRPLLGGDYGYTF.